This paragraph covers one T cell receptor (beta chain) sequence. Antigen: not known. The sample originates from a study of cytomegalovirus exposure and HLA in healthy donors. Study information: Samples from HLA-typed donors yielded around 79 million unique TCRs in an early data release.

60 Vbeta and 13 Jbeta primers were used in PCR. Profiling relied on immunoSEQ multiplex PCR, and the TCRdb table lists in-frame clones only, not all of them. The sample includes 150,000 to 200,000 clones, 82% of them seen just once. With V trimmed by 6 bases and J by 0 bases, 5 bases remained unmatched. There are 15 residues in the CDR3. Germline CDR1 reads GTSNPN; CDR2 reads SVGIG (reference sequence). General study findings and limits: Most TCR sequences were uncommon, yet certain public TCRs appeared in many donors. Among the CMV-associated chains, a few were confirmed in vitro as specific for CMV antigens.

The sample consisted of PBMCs. The chain carries TRBV30 and TRBJ2-3; 11 nucleotides match TRBD2. The TCR originated in a man aged 35 to 55 in good health and CMV-seronegative. The CDR3 spells CACPGTSGSTDTQYF. DNA of the CDR3: TGTGCCTGTCCCGGGACTAGCGGAAGCACAGATACGCAGTATTTT.